One sample yielded the 25 T cell receptor beta chains listed below, sequenced in a study of identical twins. MiXCR, applied by TCRdb to the 5' RACE reads, yields one record per CDR3 protein. The table shows about 250,000 distinct CDR3 sequences, with 6% to 8.5% occurring only once. Another study also made use of these data, one on yellow fever vaccine responses in identical twins.

The sequencing input was CD8+ T cells sorted from blood. These receptors were collected from a woman younger than 35 in good health.

This chain links TRBV7-8 with TRBJ2-7; 9 positions match TRBD1. Germline V gene data show CDR1 as SGHVS and CDR2 as FQNEAQ. CDR3 length: 17 amino acids. V gave up 1 base and J gave up 0 bases; unmatched junction bases: 7. The CDR3 spells CASSLGGQGSPSYEQYV. CDR3 DNA sequence: TGTGCCAGCAGCTTAGGCGGACAGGGGTCCCCCTCCTACGAGCAGTACGTC.

This clonotype has more than one count but fewer than ten. The chain is built from TRBV20-1 and TRBJ1-6, with 9 bases fitting TRBD1. With V trimmed by 0 bases and J by 2 bases, 5 bases remained unmatched. The CDR3 totals 17 residues. Germline V gives CDR1 DFQATT, CDR2 SNEGSKA (reference sequence). The CDR3 sequence is CSARDLQGATYNSPLHF. The CDR3 DNA sequence: TGCAGTGCTAGAGATCTACAGGGGGCTACCTATAATTCACCCCTCCACTTT.

In its sample, this clonotype was seen many times. The chain is built from TRBV6-1 and TRBJ2-1, with TRBD1 as a possible D gene (6 bases). CDR3 length equals 14 residues. V was clipped by 6 bases and J by 4 bases, with 13 bases between them. CDR1 is MNHNS, CDR2 SASEGT, per germline. The CDR3 bases are TGTGCCAGCAGACTAGGACAGTCTTACAATGAGCAGTTCTTC. Protein: CASRLGQSYNEQFF.

The chain employs TRBV30 and TRBJ2-2; D perhaps matches TRBD2 (6 bases). This CDR3 contains 17 residues. The V end was cut by 2 bases, the J end by 1 base, with 17 bases between. Looked up from germline, CDR1 is GTSNPN and CDR2 is SVGIG (reference sequence). The CDR3 nucleotides are TGTGCCTGGAGTCCCCCGGAGCGGGTCGAGAACACCGGGGAGCTGTTTTTT. As protein: CAWSPPERVENTGELFF.

This clonotype was recorded many times. The genes are TRBV5-6 and TRBJ1-3, with TRBD1 matching 7 bases. CDR3 length equals 14 residues. J was trimmed by 4 bases and V by 3 bases; bases with no gene match: 4. Germline V lookup: CDR1 SGHDT, CDR2 YYEEEE. The CDR3 DNA is TGTGCCAGCAGCTCCGAGGGGGCGGGAAACACCATATATTTT. Its translation: CASSSEGAGNTIYF. Full variable domain (remainder filled in from reference TRBV5-6 and TRBJ1-3): DAGVTQSPTHLIKTRGQQVTLRCSPKSGHDTVSWYQQALGQGPQFIFQYYEEEERQRGNFPDRFSGHQFPNYSSELNVNALLLGDSALYLCASSSEGAGNTIYFGEGSWLTVV.

The chain couples TRBV3-1 to TRBJ2-5, with 14 bases lining up with TRBD2. The V gene end was trimmed by 5 bases and the J gene end by 0 bases; junction bases not matched to a gene: 8. This CDR3 contains 18 residues. Germline V gives CDR1 LGHDT, CDR2 YNNKEL (reference sequence). CDR3 coding DNA: TGTGCCAGCAGCTACCCCCCGGGACTAGCGGGGGACCAAGAGACCCAGTACTTC. Translation gives CASSYPPGLAGDQETQYF.

This clonotype was observed a few times. CDR3 in amino acids: CATDPLGYNEQFF. The CDR3 bases are TGTGCCACCGACCCTCTTGGCTACAATGAGCAGTTCTTC. The rearrangement uses TRBV6-1 and TRBJ2-1; D remains ambiguous. The V end was cut by 10 bases, the J end by 3 bases, with 13 bases between. Germline CDR1 and CDR2: MNHNS and SASEGT. The CDR3 totals 13 residues.

This clonotype was counted a few times. This chain uses TRBV5-4 with TRBJ1-1; no clear D. Trimming removed 0 bases at V and 0 bases at J, with 3 bases between. This CDR3 is 13 amino acids long. CDR1 and CDR2 from the germline V gene are SGHNT and YYREEE (reference sequence). The CDR3, as DNA: TGTGCCAGCAGCTTGGTGGTGAACACTGAAGCTTTCTTT. Translated, it gives CASSLVVNTEAFF.

The table lists this clonotype with a count of one. The chain employs TRBV13 and TRBJ2-7; TRBD1 matches at 7 bases. The CDR3 extends over 14 amino acids. From germline, CDR1 is PRHDT and CDR2 FYEKMQ (reference sequence). The trim removed 6 bases at V and 4 bases at J, leaving 9 bases unmatched. The CDR3 loop is CASSFPDRAYEQYF. CDR3 coding DNA: TGTGCCAGCAGTTTTCCCGACAGGGCGTACGAGCAGTACTTC.

In DNA form, the CDR3 reads TGTGCCAGCAGTTACAGGTTGGGGGCACCATACAATGAGCAGTTCTTC. Protein: CASSYRLGAPYNEQFF. V usage is TRBV6-5 and J usage is TRBJ2-1, with D possibly TRBD1 on 6 matching bases. Germline CDR1 reads MNHEY; CDR2 reads SVGAGI. The CDR3 has 16 amino acids. Between the trimmed V and J ends, which lost 2 bases and 4 bases, there was a span of 15 bases.

This chain connects TRBV2 to TRBJ2-7; no firm D call. The CDR3 has 10 amino acids. Germline V gene sequence: CDR1 SNHLY, CDR2 FYNNEI. V was shortened by 2 bases and J by 5 bases, with 1 base between the two germline ends. The CDR3 sequence is CASSENEQYV. CDR3 nucleotides: TGTGCCAGCAGTGAAAACGAGCAGTACGTC.

The table lists this clonotype with many counts. The chain carries TRBV29-1 and TRBJ2-7; 9 nucleotides align to TRBD2. The CDR3 loop spans 18 amino acids. V was clipped by 0 bases and J by 7 bases; unmatched bases: 19. CDR1 is SQVTM, CDR2 ANQGSEA, per germline. This chain's CDR3 is CSVEDPPTSGETPGEQYF. CDR3 sequence (DNA): TGCAGCGTTGAAGATCCACCGACTAGCGGTGAGACTCCGGGGGAGCAGTACTTC.

As to this clonotype: Possible read error: a much larger clone is one base away. This chain connects TRBV3-1 to TRBJ2-1; TRBD2 aligns across 10 bases. The CDR3 covers 18 residues. The germline V gene has CDR1 LGHDT and CDR2 YNNKEL (reference sequence). The CDR3 DNA sequence: TGTGCCACCAGCCAAGAGATCCTTCAGGCTAGCGGGAGAAGCGAGCAGTTCTTC. This encodes CATSQEILQASGRSEQFF.

This clonotype was recorded at least ten times. The V call is TRBV5-1, the J call TRBJ1-1; TRBD1 aligns across 7 bases. V lost 1 base, J lost 5 bases, and 14 bases stayed unmatched. The CDR3 is 17 residues long. The germline V gene has CDR1 SGHRS and CDR2 YFSETQ. This CDR3 is CASSLYRLEGAGTEAFF. CDR3 nucleotide sequence: TGCGCCAGCAGCTTGTATCGTTTGGAGGGGGCCGGGACTGAAGCTTTCTTT.

This clonotype has ten or more counts. The V gene is TRBV6-8, the J gene TRBJ1-5, with 11 bases identical to TRBD1. This CDR3 is 18 amino acids long. Germline V gives CDR1 MNHGY, CDR2 SAAAGT. J was trimmed by 1 base and V by 8 bases; bases with no gene match: 13. The CDR3 is CASANVGTGGISNQPQHF. CDR3 DNA: TGTGCCAGCGCCAATGTCGGGACAGGGGGTATAAGCAATCAGCCCCAGCATTTT.

About this clonotype itself: A read error may explain this, as a much larger clone is one base away. The rearrangement uses TRBV12-3 or TRBV12-4 and TRBJ2-3; TRBD2 aligns across 9 bases. This CDR3 is 14 amino acids long. CDR3 bases: TGTGCCAGCAGTGTAGCGGGAGTGGGAGATTCGCAGTATTTT. Amino acid sequence: CASSVAGVGDSQYF.

The J gene is TRBJ1-6, the V gene TRBV27; weak D call: TRBD1 (5 bases). The CDR3 is 15 amino acids. CDR1 is MNHEY, CDR2 SMNVEV, per germline (reference sequence). V was pared by 0 bases and J by 10 bases, with 13 bases between. In nucleotides, the CDR3 is TGTGCCAGCAGTTTATCAGGACACCCTAGATCACCCCTCCACTTT. This codes for CASSLSGHPRSPLHF.

This clonotype has more than one count but fewer than ten. This chain connects TRBV11-3 to TRBJ2-1, with 10 bases fitting TRBD2. Germline V gene sequence: CDR1 SGHNT, CDR2 YENEEA. The V and J ends lost 5 bases and 8 bases, in that order; junction bases with no gene match: 15. The CDR3 runs 17 residues. The CDR3 region is CASSPSLWLAGVHEQFF. The CDR3 bases are TGTGCCAGCAGCCCGAGCTTATGGCTAGCGGGAGTCCATGAGCAGTTCTTC.

This clonotype was picked up many times. The CDR3 sequence: CSATTGYTGELFF. Written as DNA, the CDR3 is TGCAGTGCGACGACAGGATACACCGGGGAGCTGTTTTTT. The chain joins TRBV20-1 to TRBJ2-2; D perhaps matches TRBD1 (6 bases). The CDR3 covers 13 residues. V shed 6 bases and J shed 3 bases, with 11 bases lying between them. CDR1 is DFQATT and CDR2 is SNEGSKA in the germline V gene (reference sequence).

The V call is TRBV7-6, the J call TRBJ2-2; a possible D gene is TRBD1 (5 bases). Germline lookup yields CDR1 SGHVS and CDR2 FNYEAQ. V dropped 1 base and J dropped 5 bases, with 11 bases sitting between them. CDR3 length: 15 residues. In DNA form, the CDR3 reads TGTGCCAGCAGCTTAGAGCAGGGTGAGACCGGGGAGCTGTTTTTT. This gives the protein CASSLEQGETGELFF. Looking up the rest from reference TRBV7-6 and TRBJ2-2 gives the full variable domain: GAGVSQSPRYKVTKRGQDVALRCDPISGHVSLYWYRQALGQGPEFLTYFNYEAQQDKSGLPNDRFSAERPEGSISTLTIQRTEQRDSAMYRCASSLEQGETGELFFGEGSRLTVL.

This clonotype was seen at least ten times. This chain joins TRBV12-3 or TRBV12-4 and TRBJ2-7; no clear D gene. The V end lost 1 base, the J end lost 7 bases, and 5 bases lay between the germline ends. The CDR3 runs to 11 residues. The DNA of the CDR3 is TGTGCCAGCAGTTTAGGGGGTGAGCAGTACGTC. This gives the protein CASSLGGEQYV.

In DNA, the CDR3 is TGTGCCAGCAGTGACTACCTAGAGAGTGAGCAGTTCTTC. It yields the protein CASSDYLESEQFF. The chain joins TRBV6-1 to TRBJ2-1; D unresolved. The V gene's germline CDR1 is MNHNS and CDR2 SASEGT. This CDR3 has 13 residues. Trimming removed 3 bases from V and 9 bases from J, with 12 bases in between.

This clonotype turned up a few times. The chain links TRBV9 to TRBJ2-1; 8 bases align to TRBD2. Germline V gene sequence: CDR1 SGDLS, CDR2 YYNGEE. J lost 8 bases, V lost 2 bases, and 9 bases had no gene match. The CDR3 is made up of 15 amino acids. The CDR3 loop reads CASSVGSGKSHEQFF. For the CDR3, the DNA is TGTGCCAGCAGCGTCGGTAGCGGGAAATCTCATGAGCAGTTCTTC.

The chain combines TRBV29-1 with TRBJ2-1, with TRBD1 matching over 10 bases. CDR1 is SQVTM and CDR2 is ANQGSEA in the germline V gene. V dropped 7 bases and J dropped 2; count of bases not matched to a gene: 5. The CDR3 contains 14 residues. CDR3 bases: TGCAGCGACCAGACAGGGGGCGCCTACAATGAGCAGTTCTTC. This translates into CSDQTGGAYNEQFF.

This clonotype has at least ten counts. The V gene is TRBV2, the J gene TRBJ2-7; no definite D call. Trimming removed 3 bases at V and 3 bases at J, with 15 bases between. The CDR3 has 15 amino acids. Germline-derived CDR1 and CDR2 are SNHLY and FYNNEI. The chain's CDR3 is CASSEESGRFYEQYF. DNA for the CDR3: TGTGCCAGCAGTGAGGAGTCCGGCAGATTCTACGAGCAGTACTTC.